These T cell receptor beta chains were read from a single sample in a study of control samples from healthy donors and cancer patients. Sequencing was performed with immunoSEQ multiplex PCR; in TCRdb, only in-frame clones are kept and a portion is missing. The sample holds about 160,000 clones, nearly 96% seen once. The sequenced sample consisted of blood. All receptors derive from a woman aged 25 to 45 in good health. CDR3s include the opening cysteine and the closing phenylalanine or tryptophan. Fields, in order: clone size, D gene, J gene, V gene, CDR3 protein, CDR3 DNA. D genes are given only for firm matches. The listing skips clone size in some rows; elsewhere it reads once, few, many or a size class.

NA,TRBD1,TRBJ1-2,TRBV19,CASSMLGGQGDYGYTF,TGTGCCAGTAGTATGTTGGGGGGACAGGGTGACTATGGCTACACCTTC
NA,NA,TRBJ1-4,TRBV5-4,CATHLGGREEKLFF,TGTGCCACCCACCTGGGGGGAAGAGAGGAAAAACTGTTTTTT
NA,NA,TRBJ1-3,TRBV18,CASSPLNMRDAIYF,TGTGCCAGCTCACCCCTCAACATGCGGGACGCCATATATTTT
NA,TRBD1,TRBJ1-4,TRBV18,CASSPQATGVNEKLFF,TGTGCCAGCTCACCACAGGCGACAGGGGTTAATGAAAAACTGTTTTTT
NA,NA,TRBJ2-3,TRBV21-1,CASSKQMGGTGGTDTQYF,TGTGCCAGCAGCAAGCAAATGGGCGGGACAGGGGGCACGGATACGCAGTATTTT
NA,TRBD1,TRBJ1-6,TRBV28,CASSLPRPGTGAENSPLHF,TGTGCCAGCAGTTTACCTCGTCCCGGGACAGGGGCTGAAAATTCACCCCTCCACTTT
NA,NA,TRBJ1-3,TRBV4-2,CASSHLSGAIYF,TGTGCCAGCAGCCACCTATCCGGGGCCATATATTTT
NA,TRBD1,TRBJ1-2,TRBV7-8,CASSFGDRDNVNGYTF,TGTGCCAGCAGCTTCGGGGACAGGGATAATGTTAATGGCTACACCTTC
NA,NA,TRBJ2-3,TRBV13,CASSLSGSTDTQYF,TGTGCCAGCAGCTTATCGGGAAGCACAGATACGCAGTATTTT
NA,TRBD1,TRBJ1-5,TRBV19,CASSLRDSSNQPQHF,TGTGCCAGTAGTCTTCGGGACAGCAGCAATCAGCCCCAGCATTTT
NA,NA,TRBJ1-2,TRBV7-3,CASSSGLGNYGYTF,TGTGCCAGCAGCTCGGGACTCGGGAACTATGGCTACACCTTC
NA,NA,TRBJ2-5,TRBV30,CAWNGRPFEETQYF,TGTGCCTGGAATGGCAGGCCTTTTGAAGAGACCCAGTACTTC
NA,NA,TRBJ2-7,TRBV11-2,CASSLSPGEQYF,TGTGCCAGCAGCTTGTCTCCGGGGGAGCAGTACTTC
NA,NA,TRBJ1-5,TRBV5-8,CASSYTPRSNQPQHF,TGTGCCAGCAGCTACACCCCCAGGAGCAATCAGCCCCAGCATTTT
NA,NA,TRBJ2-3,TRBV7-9,CASSSNPGDYSPDTQYF,TGTGCCAGCAGCTCAAACCCCGGCGACTACTCCCCAGATACGCAGTATTTT
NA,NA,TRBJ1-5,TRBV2,CASSGQALQPQHF,TGTGCCAGCAGTGGACAGGCATTGCAGCCCCAGCATTTT
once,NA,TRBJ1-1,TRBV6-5,CASSLKIQGYTEAFF,TGTGCCAGCAGCCTAAAGATACAGGGTTACACTGAAGCTTTCTTT
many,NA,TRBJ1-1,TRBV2,CASSAHIMNTEAFF,TGTGCCAGCAGCGCCCATATAATGAACACTGAAGCTTTCTTT
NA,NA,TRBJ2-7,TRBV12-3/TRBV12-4,CASSLVYEQYF,TGTGCCAGCAGTTTGGTATACGAGCAGTACTTC
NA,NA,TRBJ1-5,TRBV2,CASSQQGGSNQPQHF,TGTGCCAGCAGCCAACAAGGGGGGAGCAATCAGCCCCAGCATTTT
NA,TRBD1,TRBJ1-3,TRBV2,CASERDSVGNTIYF,TGTGCCAGCGAACGGGACAGTGTTGGAAACACCATATATTTT
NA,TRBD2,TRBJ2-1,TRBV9,CASLVFEREGSSYNEQFF,TGTGCCAGCTTAGTTTTTGAGCGGGAGGGCAGCTCCTACAATGAGCAGTTCTTC
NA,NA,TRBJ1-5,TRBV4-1,CASSQDDEFQPQHF,TGCGCCAGCAGCCAAGATGATGAATTTCAGCCCCAGCATTTT
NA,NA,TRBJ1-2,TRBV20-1,CSARGAAGPTF,TGCAGTGCTAGGGGAGCGGCAGGGCCCACCTTC
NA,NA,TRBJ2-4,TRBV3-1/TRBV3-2,CASSQEKPGGFVIQYF,TGTGCCAGCAGCCAGGAGAAGCCTGGAGGGTTTGTCATTCAGTACTTC
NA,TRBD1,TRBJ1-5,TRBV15,CATSSLDRDRQPQHF,TGTGCCACCAGCAGCCTAGACAGGGATCGCCAGCCCCAGCATTTT
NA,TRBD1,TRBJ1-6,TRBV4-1,CASSPPGQGNSPLHF,TGCGCCAGCAGCCCTCCGGGACAGGGGAATTCACCCCTCCACTTT
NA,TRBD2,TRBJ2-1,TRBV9,CASSVGTSTGHEQFF,TGTGCCAGCAGCGTCGGGACTAGTACTGGCCATGAGCAGTTCTTC
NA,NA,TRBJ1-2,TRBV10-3,CAISVELEGKGYGYTF,TGTGCCATCAGTGTAGAGCTCGAGGGGAAAGGCTATGGCTACACCTTC
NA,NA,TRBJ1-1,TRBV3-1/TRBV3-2,CASSQTVQNTEAFF,TGTGCCAGCAGCCAAACGGTCCAGAACACTGAAGCTTTCTTT
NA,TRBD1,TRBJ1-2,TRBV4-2,CASSQRPGQGDYGYTF,TGTGCCAGCAGCCAAAGGCCTGGACAGGGCGACTATGGCTACACCTTC
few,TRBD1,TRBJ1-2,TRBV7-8,CASSRDRADAGYTF,TGTGCCAGCAGCCGAGACAGGGCCGATGCGGGCTACACCTTC
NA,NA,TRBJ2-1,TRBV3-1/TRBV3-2,CASSHRGGDEQFF,TGTGCCAGCAGCCACCGCGGAGGCGATGAGCAGTTCTTC
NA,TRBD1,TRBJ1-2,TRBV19,CASSVTGSSYGYTF,TGTGCCAGTAGTGTGACAGGGAGCAGCTATGGCTACACCTTC
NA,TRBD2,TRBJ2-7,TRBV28,CASSYGGGPYEQYF,TGTGCCAGCAGTTACGGGGGGGGCCCCTACGAGCAGTACTTC
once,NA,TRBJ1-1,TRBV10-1,CASSADMNTEAFF,TGCGCCAGCAGCGCCGATATGAACACTGAAGCTTTCTTT
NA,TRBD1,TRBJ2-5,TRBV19,CASSSGQQETQYF,TGTGCCAGTAGTTCGGGACAGCAAGAGACCCAGTACTTC
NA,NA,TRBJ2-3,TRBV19,CASSTRGSGTDTQYF,TGTGCCAGTAGTACCCGGGGTAGCGGCACAGATACGCAGTATTTT
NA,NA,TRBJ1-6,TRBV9,CASSPPGEPDNSPLHF,TGTGCCAGCAGCCCACCCGGGGAGCCTGATAATTCACCCCTCCACTTT
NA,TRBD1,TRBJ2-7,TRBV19,CASSIGQGTGYEQYF,TGTGCCAGTAGTATCGGACAGGGGACTGGCTACGAGCAGTACTTC
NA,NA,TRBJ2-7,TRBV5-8,CASRVWGVGEQYF,TGTGCCAGCAGAGTCTGGGGGGTAGGCGAGCAGTACTTC
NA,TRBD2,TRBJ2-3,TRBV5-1,CASSLNAGVDTQYF,TGCGCCAGCAGCTTGAACGCGGGAGTTGATACGCAGTATTTT
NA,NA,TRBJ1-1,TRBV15,CATSRVLAVGGEAFF,TGTGCCACCAGCAGAGTGTTAGCGGTCGGGGGTGAAGCTTTCTTT
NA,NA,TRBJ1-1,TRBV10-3,CAISESRGAEAFF,TGTGCCATCAGTGAGTCTAGAGGCGCTGAAGCTTTCTTT
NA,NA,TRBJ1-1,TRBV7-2,CASSLALRGNTEAFF,TGTGCCAGCAGCTTAGCGCTGCGGGGGAACACTGAAGCTTTCTTT
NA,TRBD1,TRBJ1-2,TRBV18,CASSPGQDYGYTF,TGTGCCAGCTCACCGGGACAGGACTATGGCTACACCTTC
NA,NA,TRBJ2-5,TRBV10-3,CAISDSSGVRETQYF,TGTGCCATCAGTGACTCCTCAGGGGTGCGGGAGACCCAGTACTTC
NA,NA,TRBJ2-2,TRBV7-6,CASSLVSGLGTGELFF,TGTGCCAGCAGCTTAGTATCGGGGTTGGGTACCGGGGAGCTGTTTTTT
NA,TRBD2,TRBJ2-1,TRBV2,CASSDPSGRSYNEQFF,TGTGCCAGCAGTGACCCTAGCGGGAGGTCCTACAATGAGCAGTTCTTC
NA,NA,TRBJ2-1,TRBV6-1,CASSDLGFEQFF,TGTGCCAGCAGTGACCTGGGATTTGAGCAGTTCTTC
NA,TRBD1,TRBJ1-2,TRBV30,CASLPLDRGDYGYTF,TGTGCCTCCCTTCCCTTGGACAGGGGGGACTATGGCTACACCTTC
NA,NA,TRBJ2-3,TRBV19,CASSIPGVGDSTDTQYF,TGTGCCAGTAGTATACCCGGTGTGGGAGACAGCACAGATACGCAGTATTTT